In its sample, the clone carrying this TCR beta chain was seen once. This record belongs to a study of blood T cell repertoires in COVID-19. Under the authors' procedure: Amplification with reference gene primers provided the estimates of nucleated cell counts. The table came from immunoSEQ multiplex PCR; TCRdb's copy has only in-frame clones and leaves some out. For V, J and clone size, that table is used; D and trimming come from the DNA. The sample has approximately 150,000 clones; about 81% are singletons. This CDR3 spans 14 amino acids. Germline V gene sequence: CDR1 MDHEN, CDR2 SYDVKM. Trimming took 6 bases from V and 0 from J, leaving 9 bases between them.

The sequenced sample was peripheral blood. The V call is TRBV28, the J call TRBJ1-3; the D is unclear. The clonotype comes from a woman older than 75 with acute or convalescent COVID-19. The CDR3 DNA follows: TGTGCCAGCAGAAGACACCTCTCTGGAAACACCATATATTTT. Its translation: CASRRHLSGNTIYF. Using reference TRBV28 and TRBJ1-3 for the parts outside the CDR3, the full variable domain is DVKVTQSSRYLVKRTGEKVFLECVQDMDHENMFWYRQDPGLGLRLIYFSYDVKMKEKGDIPEGYSVSREKKERFSLILESASTNQTSMYLCASRRHLSGNTIYFGEGSWLTVV.